This entry lists 23 T cell receptor beta chains sequenced from one sample in a study of beta chain features in type 1 diabetes. Sequencing targeted expressed TCRB transcripts, as all isolated RNA had been reverse transcribed. Repertoires were generated with immunoSEQ multiplex PCR, while TCRdb's copy carries only in-frame clones and drops some. In the table there are just over 600,000 clones, around 16% of which are singletons. The sequenced sample was naive CD4+ T cells from blood. Receptors were obtained from a man between 18 and 29 years old in good health.

The J gene is TRBJ2-1, the V gene TRBV9, with TRBD2 matching over 9 bases. CDR1 is SGDLS, CDR2 YYNGEE, per germline. J lost 5 bases, V lost 0 bases, and 9 bases had no gene match. CDR3 length: 17 amino acids. The DNA of the CDR3 is TGTGCCAGCAGCGTAGGTGGTAGCGGGAGTTTGGACAATGAGCAGTTCTTC. Translation: CASSVGGSGSLDNEQFF.

J is TRBJ1-1 and V is TRBV6-4, with 7 bases lining up with TRBD1. With 6 bases clipped from V and 5 bases from J, the junction kept 9 bases outside the gene matches. Per germline, CDR1 MRHNA and CDR2 SNTAGT. The CDR3 covers 14 residues. This CDR3 reads CASRLEGTVTEAFF. CDR3 DNA sequence: TGTGCCAGCAGACTTGAAGGGACAGTGACTGAAGCTTTCTTT.

There are a few counts of this clone. The chain has TRBV7-2 and TRBJ2-5, with D perhaps being TRBD1 or TRBD2 (6 bases each). The CDR3 spans 15 residues. The V end was cut by 5 bases, the J end by 5 bases, with 18 bases between. Per germline, CDR1 SGHTA and CDR2 FQGNSA. CDR3: CASSLYREARETQYF. As DNA, the CDR3 is TGTGCCAGCAGCCTCTACAGGGAGGCGCGTGAGACCCAGTACTTC.

The V call is TRBV27, the J call TRBJ1-6, with 8 bases matching TRBD1. The CDR3 is 15 amino acids. Germline CDR1 reads MNHEY; CDR2 reads SMNVEV (reference sequence). With 3 bases clipped from V and 7 bases from J, the junction kept 5 bases outside the gene matches. CDR3 in amino acids: CASSFSTGDNSPLHF. CDR3 bases: TGTGCCAGCAGTTTTTCGACAGGGGACAATTCACCCCTCCACTTT.

The chain combines TRBV6-5 with TRBJ2-7, with 7 positions matching TRBD1. The CDR3 contains 14 residues. V lost 5 bases to trimming and J lost 3 bases; unmatched junction nucleotides: 7. From germline, CDR1 is MNHEY and CDR2 SVGAGI. CDR3 coding DNA: TGTGCCAGCAGTAGGGACAGTACAATCTACGAGCAGTACTTC. Amino acid sequence: CASSRDSTIYEQYF.

DNA of the CDR3: TGTGCCAGTAGTATCGAGGAAAATGAGCAGTTCTTC. It specifies CASSIEENEQFF. The V and J genes are TRBV19 and TRBJ2-1; D remains ambiguous. V gave up 3 bases and J gave up 7 bases, with 7 bases separating them. The CDR3 extends over 12 amino acids. CDR1 and CDR2 from the germline V gene are LNHDA and SQIVND (reference sequence).

This clone was seen only a few times. This sequence joins TRBV5-4 and TRBJ1-5; 10 bases map to TRBD1. Germline values: CDR1 SGHNT, CDR2 YYREEE (reference sequence). The CDR3 runs 13 residues. With 0 bases clipped from V and 11 bases from J, the junction kept 2 bases outside the gene matches. The DNA for the CDR3 is TGTGCCAGCAGCTTGGGCGGACAGGGGGCCCAGCATTTT. It specifies CASSLGGQGAQHF.

The CDR3 coding sequence is TGTGCCAGCAGTTACGGGGACAGGGGCTACGAGCAGTACTTC. Translated, it gives CASSYGDRGYEQYF. The chain recombines TRBV6-5 with TRBJ2-7, with 10 bases matching TRBD1. The CDR3 covers 14 residues. V lost 2 bases to trimming and J lost 3 bases; unmatched junction nucleotides: 1. Germline V CDR1 and CDR2: MNHEY, SVGAGI.

This clone was counted between two and nine times. The chain joins TRBV27 to TRBJ1-1, with D perhaps TRBD1 (5 bases). This CDR3 is built from 16 residues. The V end lost 8 bases, the J end lost 0 bases, and 19 bases lay between the germline ends. From germline, CDR1 is MNHEY and CDR2 SMNVEV (reference sequence). CDR3 sequence reads: CASCRGDLDMNTEAFF. CDR3 DNA: TGTGCCAGCTGCCGGGGGGATTTGGACATGAACACTGAAGCTTTCTTT.

This clone was observed a few times. The chain combines TRBV21-1 with TRBJ2-3; the table's D gene call, TRBD2, was not cross checked with the DNA. TRBV21-1 is a pseudogene. The CDR3 is made up of 17 amino acids. CDR3 DNA sequence: TGTGCCAGCAGCAAAAGGAGGAGGCCGAGGGAGACGGGTACGCAGTATTTT. Translating gives CASSKRRRPRETGTQYF.

V usage is TRBV7-9 and J usage is TRBJ1-1; unclear D gene. The CDR3 consists of 13 residues. Trimming shortened V by 6 bases and J by 1 base, and 9 bases separated the two germline ends. Per germline, CDR1 SEHNR and CDR2 FQNEAQ (reference sequence). This CDR3 is CASSSNPNTEAFF. The CDR3 DNA reads as TGTGCCAGCAGTTCTAACCCGAACACTGAAGCTTTCTTT.

The J gene is TRBJ2-7, the V gene TRBV27; weak D call: TRBD1 (5 bases). V lost 1 base and J 6 bases, leaving 16 bases between the germline ends. This CDR3 has 15 residues. The germline V gene encodes CDR1 MNHEY and CDR2 SMNVEV (reference sequence). The CDR3 here is CASSLLGAAVVEQYF. In DNA, the CDR3 is TGTGCCAGCAGTTTATTAGGGGCCGCAGTGGTCGAGCAGTACTTC.

This clone was observed a handful of times. The rearrangement uses TRBV29-1 and TRBJ1-3; D unresolved. The ends were cut back, 8 bases at V and 0 bases at J, with 8 bases in the middle. Germline CDR1 and CDR2: SQVTM and ANQGSEA. The length of the CDR3 is 12 residues. The CDR3 nucleotides read TGCAGCTCGGTGAGCTCTGGAAACACCATATATTTT. Its protein product is CSSVSSGNTIYF.

The chain uses TRBV6-6 and TRBJ1-5; TRBD1 aligns across 8 bases. CDR1 is MNHNY and CDR2 is SVGAGI in the germline V gene (reference sequence). The J segment lost 3 bases and the V segment lost 6 bases, leaving 10 bases of the junction unmatched. This CDR3 comprises 16 residues. CDR3: CASSSLDRGSNQPQHF. The CDR3, as DNA: TGTGCCAGCAGCTCACTCGACAGGGGATCCAATCAGCCCCAGCATTTT.

For the CDR3, the DNA is TGTGCTAGTGGTTTGGGGACTAGTCGGGATACGCAGTATTTT. Protein sequence: CASGLGTSRDTQYF. The rearrangement links TRBV12-5 to TRBJ2-3; TRBD2 aligns across 7 bases. Trimming cost V 1 base and J 6 bases; bases outside gene matches: 4. In germline, CDR1 is LGHNT, CDR2 FRNRAP. The CDR3 is 14 amino acids.

The V and J genes are TRBV29-1 and TRBJ2-3; 8 positions agree with TRBD1. CDR1 SQVTM and CDR2 ANQGSEA come from the germline V gene. This CDR3 is built from 13 residues. The V gene end was trimmed by 2 bases and the J gene end by 8 bases; junction bases not matched to a gene: 6. CDR3 sequence reads: CSVETQGARTQYF. CDR3 bases: TGCAGCGTTGAAACCCAGGGGGCTCGTACGCAGTATTTT.

This clone was counted between two and nine times. J is TRBJ2-3 and V is TRBV28, with TRBD2 as a possible D gene (5 bases). The CDR3 has 15 amino acids. Germline V CDR1 and CDR2: MDHEN, SYDVKM. The V end was cut by 6 bases, the J end by 1 base, with 14 bases between. CDR3 residues: CASRPNPGGTDTQYF. CDR3 coding DNA: TGTGCCAGCAGACCGAACCCCGGGGGCACAGATACGCAGTATTTT.

A single count supports this clone. This chain's CDR3 is CASSVEVTGGRYEQYF. The CDR3 coding sequence is TGTGCCAGCAGCGTAGAGGTAACAGGGGGCAGGTACGAGCAGTACTTC. J is TRBJ2-7 and V is TRBV9; the match to TRBD1 covers 9 bases. The CDR3 spans 16 residues. V trimming: 0 bases; J trimming: 4 bases; junction bases outside the gene matches: 8. CDR1 is SGDLS, CDR2 YYNGEE, per germline.

The DNA of the CDR3 is TGCGCCAGCAGCTCGGTAGGGACAGGGGGACAGCCCCAGCATTTT. This gives the protein CASSSVGTGGQPQHF. The chain uses TRBV5-1 and TRBJ1-5, with TRBD1 matching over 11 bases. After removal of 3 bases from V and 7 bases from J, the junction contained 6 bases not matched to a gene. Germline CDR1 SGHRS, CDR2 YFSETQ. CDR3 length: 15 residues.

This clone occurred a few times. CDR3 coding DNA: TGTGCCAGCAGCTTAGCTTGGGGGAGTGAAGATACGCAGTATTTT. It encodes CASSLAWGSEDTQYF. The gene calls are TRBV7-2 and TRBJ2-3; the D gene could be TRBD1 or TRBD2 (5 bases each). V gave up 0 bases and J gave up 5 bases, with 12 bases separating them. Germline assignment: CDR1 SGHTA and CDR2 FQGNSA. The CDR3 consists of 15 residues.

This chain connects TRBV29-1 to TRBJ1-3; D is uncertain. Trimming removed 4 bases at V and 0 bases at J, with 10 bases between. Per germline, CDR1 SQVTM and CDR2 ANQGSEA. The CDR3 loop spans 14 amino acids. In DNA, the CDR3 is TGCAGCGTTGTTGGGTCGAGCTCTGGAAACACCATATATTTT. This sequence encodes CSVVGSSSGNTIYF.

Notes on this clone: Compared with germline, one end of the junction differs, possibly owing to a read error. This rearrangement joins TRBV7-9 to TRBJ1-5; D unclear. Germline V gene data show CDR1 as SEHNR and CDR2 as FQNEAQ (reference sequence). This CDR3 has 13 residues. CDR3 loop: CASTLEGNQPQHF. In nucleotides, the CDR3 is TGTGCCAGCACCTTAGAGGGCAATCAGCCCCAGCATTTT. The whole variable domain, filled in from reference TRBV7-9 and TRBJ1-5, reads DTGVSQNPRHKITKRGQNVTFRCDPISEHNRLYWYRQTLGQGPEFLTYFQNEAQLEKSRLLSDRFSAERPKGSFSTLEIQRTEQGDSAMYLCASTLEGNQPQHFGDGTRLSIL.

This clone was seen a handful of times. V and J are TRBV28 and TRBJ2-7, with TRBD1 identical over 10 bases. V lost 6 bases to trimming and J lost 4 bases; unmatched junction nucleotides: 6. CDR3 length equals 14 residues. Germline assignment: CDR1 MDHEN and CDR2 SYDVKM. The CDR3 loop is CASRTRQGAYEQYF. DNA for the CDR3: TGTGCCAGCAGAACAAGACAGGGGGCTTACGAGCAGTACTTC.